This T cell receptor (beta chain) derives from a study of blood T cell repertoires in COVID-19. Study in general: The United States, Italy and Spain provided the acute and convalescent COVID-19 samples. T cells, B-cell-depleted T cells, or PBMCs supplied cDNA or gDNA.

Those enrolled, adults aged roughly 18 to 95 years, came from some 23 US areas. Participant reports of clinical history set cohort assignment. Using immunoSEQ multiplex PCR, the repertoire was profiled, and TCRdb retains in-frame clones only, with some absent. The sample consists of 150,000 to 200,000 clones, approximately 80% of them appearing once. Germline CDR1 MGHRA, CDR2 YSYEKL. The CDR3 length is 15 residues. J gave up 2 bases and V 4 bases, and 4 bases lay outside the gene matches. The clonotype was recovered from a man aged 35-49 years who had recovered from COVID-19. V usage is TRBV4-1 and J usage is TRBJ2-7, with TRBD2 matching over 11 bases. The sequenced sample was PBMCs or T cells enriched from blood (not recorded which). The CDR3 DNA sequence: TGCGCCAGCAGCCTTGCGACTAGCGGGGCCTACGAGCAGTACTTC. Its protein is CASSLATSGAYEQYF.